This T cell receptor (beta chain) was recovered during a study of T cell repertoires in cytomegalovirus infection. Study-level information: CMV infection together with matching HLA type was indicated by public TCR beta signatures.

Overall study findings and caveats: CMV carriers with the relevant HLA were identified by cumulative public TCR beta family frequency.

The sample holds a few counts of this clonotype. Its antigen remains unidentified. Trimming removed 4 bases from V and 2 bases from J, with 7 bases in between. CDR3 length: 12 amino acids. The germline V gene encodes CDR1 DFQATT and CDR2 SNEGSKA (reference sequence). From the reads, TCRdb called clonotypes with MiXCR, one entry per CDR3 protein. Here the sample spans 510,000 or so distinct CDR3 sequences, around 27% being singletons. The sequenced sample was PBMCs. The chain is built from TRBV20-1 and TRBJ2-3, with D unresolved. The sequence was collected from a human donor in good health (CMV status not recorded). Some clones in this sample may be carry-over from other donors' samples. CDR3 loop: CSAKGNTDTQYF. The CDR3 nucleotides read TGCAGTGCTAAAGGGAACACAGATACGCAGTATTTT.